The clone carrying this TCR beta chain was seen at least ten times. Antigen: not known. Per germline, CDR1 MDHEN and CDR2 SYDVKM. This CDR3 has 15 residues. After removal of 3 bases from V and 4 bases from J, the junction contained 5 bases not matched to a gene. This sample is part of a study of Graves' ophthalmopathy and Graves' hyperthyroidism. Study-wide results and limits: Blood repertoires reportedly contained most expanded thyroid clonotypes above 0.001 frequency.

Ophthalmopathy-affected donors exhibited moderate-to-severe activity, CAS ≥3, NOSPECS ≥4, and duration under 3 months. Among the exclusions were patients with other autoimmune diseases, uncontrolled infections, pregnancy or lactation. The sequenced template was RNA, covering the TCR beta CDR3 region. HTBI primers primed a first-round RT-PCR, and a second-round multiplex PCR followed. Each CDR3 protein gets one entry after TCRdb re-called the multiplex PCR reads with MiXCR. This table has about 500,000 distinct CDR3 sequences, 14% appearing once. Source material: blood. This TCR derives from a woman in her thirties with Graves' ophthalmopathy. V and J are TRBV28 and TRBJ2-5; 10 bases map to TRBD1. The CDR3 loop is CASSLGQGSGETQYF. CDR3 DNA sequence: TGTGCCAGCAGTTTGGGACAGGGGTCAGGAGAGACCCAGTACTTC.